What follows are 13 T cell receptor beta chains derived from one specimen sequenced in a study of cytomegalovirus exposure and HLA in healthy donors. Primers for the PCR totalled 60 Vbeta and 13 Jbeta. This table comes from immunoSEQ multiplex PCR, and its TCRdb copy is limited to in-frame clones, with some not included. The data contain 150,000 to 200,000 clones, approximately 85% of them singletons. Sequencing was carried out using PBMCs. These receptor sequences come from a woman between 45 and 60 years old in good health and CMV-seronegative.

The rearrangement links TRBV30 to TRBJ1-5; D possibly corresponds to TRBD1 (6 bases). V gave up 3 bases and J gave up 3 bases, with 12 bases separating them. Per the germline V gene, CDR1 is GTSNPN and CDR2 is SVGIG (reference sequence). This CDR3 has 14 residues. The CDR3 nucleotides read TGTGCCTGGAGGGACAGAATGACCAATCAGCCCCAGCATTTT. Amino acid sequence: CAWRDRMTNQPQHF.

This chain joins TRBV5-4 and TRBJ2-1; 10 bases are shared with TRBD2. J lost 6 bases, V lost 5 bases, and 8 bases had no gene match. The CDR3 runs 15 residues. Germline-derived CDR1 and CDR2 are SGHNT and YYREEE (reference sequence). The CDR3 nucleotides read TGTGCCAGCAGGGGGATAGCGGGAGGAGCCAATGAGCAGTTCTTC. Its protein product is CASRGIAGGANEQFF.

V usage is TRBV28 and J usage is TRBJ2-2, with TRBD1 matching over 7 bases. Germline-derived CDR1 and CDR2 are MDHEN and SYDVKM. Germline trimming cut 2 bases from V and 5 bases from J; bases unmatched to any gene: 11. CDR3 length: 17 amino acids. CDR3 in DNA: TGTGCCAGCAGTTTAAGGGAAGGGGGCGTTAGGACCGGGGAGCTGTTTTTT. Protein product: CASSLREGGVRTGELFF. The whole variable domain, filled in from reference TRBV28 and TRBJ2-2, reads DVKVTQSSRYLVKRTGEKVFLECVQDMDHENMFWYRQDPGLGLRLIYFSYDVKMKEKGDIPEGYSVSREKKERFSLILESASTNQTSMYLCASSLREGGVRTGELFFGEGSRLTVL.

The chain uses TRBV18 and TRBJ1-2; tentative D call: TRBD1 (6 bases). The ends were cut back, 1 base at V and 3 bases at J, with 6 bases in the middle. The germline V gene has CDR1 KGHSH and CDR2 LQKENI. This CDR3 spans 13 amino acids. The CDR3 region is CASSPQGDYGYTF. CDR3 sequence (DNA): TGTGCCAGCTCACCACAGGGGGACTATGGCTACACCTTC.

This chain connects TRBV5-1 to TRBJ2-7; 8 nucleotides line up with TRBD1. V shed 2 bases, J shed 6 bases, and the junction held 4 bases outside the gene matches. Germline lookup yields CDR1 SGHRS and CDR2 YFSETQ. The CDR3 is 13 amino acids. The CDR3 nucleotides read TGCGCCAGCAGCTTCGGACAGGGTGGCGAGCAGTACTTC. Its protein is CASSFGQGGEQYF.

V usage is TRBV5-5 and J usage is TRBJ2-7; 7 bases line up with TRBD2. From germline, CDR1 is SGHKS and CDR2 YYEKEE (reference sequence). The CDR3 sequence is 14 residues long. V shed 1 base and J 0 bases; nucleotides not matched to a gene: 1. In nucleotides, the CDR3 is TGTGCCAGCAGCTTGCTAGCGGTCTCCTACGAGCAGTACTTC. Protein product: CASSLLAVSYEQYF.

A single count supports this clone. The chain links TRBV4-1 to TRBJ2-7; D perhaps matches TRBD1 (6 bases). The CDR3 is 14 amino acids. From germline, CDR1 is MGHRA and CDR2 YSYEKL. The V end lost 6 bases, the J end lost 3 bases, and 15 bases lay between the germline ends. The CDR3 DNA reads as TGCGCCAGCAGGGACGAACAGGGTAGCTACGAGCAGTACTTC. Amino acids: CASRDEQGSYEQYF.

The rearrangement uses TRBV27 and TRBJ2-7, with D hard to call. This CDR3 is 15 amino acids long. Germline V CDR1 and CDR2: MNHEY, SMNVEV (reference sequence). With 6 bases removed from V and 0 bases from J, the gap between germline ends came to 15 bases. The CDR3 nucleotides are TGTGCCAGCAGCCGAGGAGCTTGGGTCTCCTACGAGCAGTACTTC. Encoded protein: CASSRGAWVSYEQYF.

The rearrangement joins TRBV28 to TRBJ2-1; 9 nucleotides match TRBD2. This CDR3 comprises 14 residues. Looked up from germline, CDR1 is MDHEN and CDR2 is SYDVKM. With 5 bases clipped from V and 10 bases from J, the junction kept 9 bases outside the gene matches. The CDR3 sequence is CASSMTSGLGEQFF. The DNA for the CDR3 is TGTGCCAGCAGTATGACTAGCGGTCTGGGGGAGCAGTTCTTC.

The rearrangement joins TRBV9 to TRBJ2-2, with 10 bases aligning to TRBD1. Trimming removed 4 bases from V and 6 bases from J; junction bases left unmatched: 6. Germline lookup yields CDR1 SGDLS and CDR2 YYNGEE. The CDR3 runs 15 residues. This CDR3 reads CASSTTGTGAGELFF. The CDR3 DNA reads as TGTGCCAGCAGCACTACCGGGACAGGGGCCGGGGAGCTGTTTTTT. Filled out from reference TRBV9 and TRBJ2-2, the complete variable domain reads DSGVTQTPKHLITATGQRVTLRCSPRSGDLSVYWYQQSLDQGLQFLIQYYNGEERAKGNILERFSAQQFPDLHSELNLSSLELGDSALYFCASSTTGTGAGELFFGEGSRLTVL.

This clone was seen only a few times. J is TRBJ2-7 and V is TRBV5-6; 11 nucleotides line up with TRBD2. The CDR3 runs to 17 residues. V lost 3 bases, J lost 6 bases, and 14 bases stayed unmatched. Germline CDR1 reads SGHDT; CDR2 reads YYEEEE. Here the CDR3 reads CASSSTSGEGPFGEQYF. In nucleotides, the CDR3 is TGTGCCAGCAGCTCGACTAGCGGGGAAGGTCCGTTCGGCGAGCAGTACTTC.

The rearrangement links TRBV6-5 to TRBJ1-4; D ambiguous. The CDR3 is 14 amino acids. Between the trimmed V and J ends, which lost 0 bases and 8 bases, there was a span of 10 bases. Per the germline V gene, CDR1 is MNHEY and CDR2 is SVGAGI. The CDR3 region has the DNA TGTGCCAGCAGTTACTCCCGACTTGGGGAAAAACTGTTTTTT. Translated, it gives CASSYSRLGEKLFF.

The V gene is TRBV6-1, the J gene TRBJ2-2, with 9 bases identical to TRBD2. V dropped 11 bases and J dropped 5; count of bases not matched to a gene: 12. CDR1 and CDR2 from the germline V gene are MNHNS and SASEGT. This CDR3 has 15 amino acids. The CDR3 loop is CAGRAGGAQTGELFF. CDR3 nucleotides: TGTGCCGGACGGGCGGGGGGGGCGCAGACCGGGGAGCTGTTTTTT.